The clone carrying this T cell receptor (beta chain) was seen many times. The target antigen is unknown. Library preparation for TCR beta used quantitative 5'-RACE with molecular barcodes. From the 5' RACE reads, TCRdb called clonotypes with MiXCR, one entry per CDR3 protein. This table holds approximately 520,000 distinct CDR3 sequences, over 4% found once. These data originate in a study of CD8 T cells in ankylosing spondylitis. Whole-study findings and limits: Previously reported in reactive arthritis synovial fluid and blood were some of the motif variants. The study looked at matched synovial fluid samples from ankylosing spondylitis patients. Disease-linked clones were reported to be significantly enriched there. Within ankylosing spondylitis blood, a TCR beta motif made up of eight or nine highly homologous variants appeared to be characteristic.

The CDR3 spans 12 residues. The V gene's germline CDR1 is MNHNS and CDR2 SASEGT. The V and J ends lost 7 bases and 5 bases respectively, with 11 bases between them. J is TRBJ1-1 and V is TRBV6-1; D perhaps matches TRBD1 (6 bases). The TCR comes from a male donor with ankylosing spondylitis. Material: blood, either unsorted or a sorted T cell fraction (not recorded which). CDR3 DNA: TGTGCCAGCACAGGGGTAAGGACTGAAGCTTTCTTT. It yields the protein CASTGVRTEAFF.